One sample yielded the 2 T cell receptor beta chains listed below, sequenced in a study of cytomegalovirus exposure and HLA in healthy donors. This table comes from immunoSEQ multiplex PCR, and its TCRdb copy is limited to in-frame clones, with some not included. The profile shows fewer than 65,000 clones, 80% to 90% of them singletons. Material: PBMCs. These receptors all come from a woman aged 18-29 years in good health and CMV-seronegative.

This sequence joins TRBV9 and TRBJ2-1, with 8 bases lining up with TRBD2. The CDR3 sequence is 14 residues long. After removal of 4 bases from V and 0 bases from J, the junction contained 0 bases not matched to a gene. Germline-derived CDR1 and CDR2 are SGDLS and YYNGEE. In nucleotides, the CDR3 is TGTGCCAGCAGCACTAGCGGCTCCTACAATGAGCAGTTCTTC. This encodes CASSTSGSYNEQFF.

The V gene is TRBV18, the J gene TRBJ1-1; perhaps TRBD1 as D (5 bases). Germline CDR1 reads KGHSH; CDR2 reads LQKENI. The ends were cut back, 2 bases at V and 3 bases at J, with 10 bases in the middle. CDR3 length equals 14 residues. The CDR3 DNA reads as TGTGCCAGCTCACCAGGAAAGGGGTACACTGAAGCTTTCTTT. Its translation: CASSPGKGYTEAFF.